Below are 13 T cell receptor beta chains sequenced from a single sample in a study of blood T cell repertoires in COVID-19. The assay was immunoSEQ multiplex PCR, and TCRdb's table has in-frame clones only and misses some. The sample lists some 350,000 clones, around 87% occurring once. Sequencing input: PBMCs or T cells enriched from blood (not recorded which). The origin of the receptors is a woman aged 25 to 45 who had recovered from COVID-19.

The V call is TRBV7-2, the J call TRBJ2-1; D unclear. This CDR3 region has 15 residues. CDR1 and CDR2 (germline): SGHTA, FQGNSA. V was clipped by 5 bases and J by 9 bases, with 20 bases between them. The DNA for the CDR3 is TGTGCCAGCAGCGCCCGCACTCTCGATCCTTCTGAGCAGTTCTTC. Its protein is CASSARTLDPSEQFF.

The rearrangement links TRBV7-9 to TRBJ1-1; 7 bases are a match to TRBD1. V trimming: 4 bases; J trimming: 1 base; junction bases outside the gene matches: 9. The CDR3 is made up of 16 amino acids. The germline CDR1 and CDR2 sequences are SEHNR and FQNEAQ (reference sequence). The CDR3 here is CASSSSRGQPNTEAFF. In DNA, the CDR3 is TGTGCCAGCAGCTCAAGCAGGGGACAGCCGAACACTGAAGCTTTCTTT.

The chain has TRBV30 and TRBJ1-1; D is undetermined. Germline V lookup: CDR1 GTSNPN, CDR2 SVGIG (reference sequence). Trimming pared 1 base from V and 2 bases from J, leaving 8 bases between. This CDR3 has 13 residues. The CDR3 nucleotides are TGTGCCTGGAGTGGACAAACCAACACTGAAGCTTTCTTT. This translates into CAWSGQTNTEAFF.

This clone was seen once. The V call is TRBV28, the J call TRBJ2-1, with 14 nucleotides matching TRBD2. Germline V lookup: CDR1 MDHEN, CDR2 SYDVKM. The CDR3 runs 15 residues. The V gene end was trimmed by 2 bases and the J gene end by 10 bases; junction bases not matched to a gene: 4. The CDR3 nucleotides read TGTGCCAGCAGTTTACCCGGGACTAGCGGGGGCGAGCAGTTCTTC. Translating gives CASSLPGTSGGEQFF. The whole variable domain, remainder taken from reference TRBV28 and TRBJ2-1, is DVKVTQSSRYLVKRTGEKVFLECVQDMDHENMFWYRQDPGLGLRLIYFSYDVKMKEKGDIPEGYSVSREKKERFSLILESASTNQTSMYLCASSLPGTSGGEQFFGPGTRLTVL.

This chain links TRBV6-1 with TRBJ2-2; the D is unclear. CDR1 is MNHNS and CDR2 is SASEGT in the germline V gene. The CDR3 has 16 amino acids. V shed 2 bases and J shed 9 bases, with 19 bases lying between them. The CDR3 loop reads CASSEPINLLGWELFF. CDR3 nucleotide sequence: TGTGCCAGCAGTGAACCCATAAATCTCCTCGGTTGGGAGCTGTTTTTT.

This chain connects TRBV6-2 or TRBV6-3 to TRBJ1-1; tentative D call: TRBD1 (6 bases). V gave up 5 bases and J gave up 6 bases, with 16 bases separating them. Germline CDR1 MNHEY, CDR2 SVGEGT. The CDR3 loop spans 14 amino acids. CDR3 nucleotides: TGTGCCAGCAGTCCACGACAGGAGGTCCCTGAAGCTTTCTTT. Amino acids: CASSPRQEVPEAFF.

In its sample, this clone was seen once. This chain joins TRBV28 and TRBJ1-1; no definite D call. Trimming pared 1 base from V and 4 bases from J, leaving 10 bases between. CDR1 and CDR2 from the germline V gene are MDHEN and SYDVKM. The CDR3 contains 14 residues. The CDR3 DNA follows: TGTGCCAGCAGTTTATACCGGGTCGGCACTGAAGCTTTCTTT. It specifies CASSLYRVGTEAFF.

CDR3 region: CASSEQANTEAFF. The CDR3 DNA sequence: TGTGCCAGCAGTGAACAGGCGAACACTGAAGCTTTCTTT. This chain connects TRBV2 to TRBJ1-1; no definite D call. CDR1 SNHLY and CDR2 FYNNEI come from the germline V gene. The V end was cut by 2 bases, the J end by 1 base, with 5 bases between. The CDR3 is 13 residues long.

This chain uses TRBV5-1 with TRBJ2-1; tentative D call: TRBD2 (6 bases). V was pared by 0 bases and J by 12 bases, with 22 bases between. Germline V gives CDR1 SGHRS, CDR2 YFSETQ. This CDR3 is 16 amino acids long. CDR3 residues: CASSLVLGGLGGGQFF. Here the CDR3 DNA reads TGCGCCAGCAGCTTGGTTCTCGGTGGGCTCGGGGGAGGGCAGTTCTTC.

The rearrangement links TRBV6-5 to TRBJ1-1; possible D gene TRBD1, 6 bases. The ends were cut back, 10 bases at V and 0 bases at J, with 12 bases in the middle. The CDR3 runs 13 residues. Germline-derived CDR1 and CDR2 are MNHEY and SVGAGI. The CDR3 DNA reads TGTGCCATCGCCAGGGGAATGAACACTGAAGCTTTCTTT. Its protein is CAIARGMNTEAFF.

This chain uses TRBV28 with TRBJ1-1; D remains ambiguous. Germline V gene data show CDR1 as MDHEN and CDR2 as SYDVKM. This CDR3 comprises 15 residues. Trimming stripped 8 bases from V and 1 base from J, with 17 bases between. CDR3: CASSELQMPNTEAFF. CDR3 DNA: TGTGCCAGCTCAGAACTACAAATGCCGAACACTGAAGCTTTCTTT.

The chain joins TRBV6-5 to TRBJ2-7, with TRBD1 matching over 11 bases. Germline CDR1 reads MNHEY; CDR2 reads SVGAGI. There are 15 residues in the CDR3. The junction had 6 bases not matched to a gene; V was cut back by 5 bases and J by 3 bases. CDR3 DNA: TGTGCCAGCAGTAAGGACAGGGGGCGAAGCTACGAGCAGTACTTC. It translates to CASSKDRGRSYEQYF.

J is TRBJ2-7 and V is TRBV18; D call uncertain. Deletions cut 0 bases from V and 2 bases from J, with 8 bases between. The CDR3 covers 14 residues. Germline CDR1 reads KGHSH; CDR2 reads LQKENI. CDR3 sequence (DNA): TGTGCCAGCTCACCACCGTCAGTCGCCTACGAGCAGTACTTC. It translates to CASSPPSVAYEQYF.